Following are 10 T cell receptor beta chains from one sample sequenced in a study of T-cell memory formation after mild COVID-19. MiXCR, run by TCRdb on the 5' RACE reads, gives a single entry per CDR3 protein. The sample shows around 440,000 distinct CDR3 sequences, around a sixth of them seen only once. Sequenced: PBMCs or a T cell subset sorted from them (not recorded which). Receptors originate from an adult woman who had mild COVID-19 (a few samples of this study predate the infection). Cell type and time point are not known.

This chain connects TRBV18 to TRBJ2-1; the D gene is possibly TRBD1 (6 bases). The germline V gene encodes CDR1 KGHSH and CDR2 LQKENI. The CDR3 is made up of 17 amino acids. The germline V and J ends were trimmed by 0 bases and 1 base, with 13 bases remaining between them. This chain's CDR3 is CASSPPAGAKSYNEQFF. Written as DNA, the CDR3 is TGTGCCAGCTCACCACCGGCAGGGGCTAAGTCCTACAATGAGCAGTTCTTC. Full variable domain (outside the CDR3, taken from reference TRBV18 and TRBJ2-1): NAGVMQNPRHLVRRRGQEARLRCSPMKGHSHVYWYRQLPEEGLKFMVYLQKENIIDESGMPKERFSAEFPKEGPSILRIQQVVRGDSAAYFCASSPPAGAKSYNEQFFGPGTRLTVL.

The chain combines TRBV6-2 or TRBV6-3 with TRBJ2-1, with TRBD1 as a possible D gene (6 bases). The CDR3 is made up of 12 amino acids. Trimming removed 5 bases at V and 11 bases at J, with 13 bases between. Per the germline V gene, CDR1 is MNHEY and CDR2 is SVGEGT. In nucleotides, the CDR3 is TGTGCCAGCAGTATACCGACAGGTCAGCAGTTCTTC. Translation: CASSIPTGQQFF.

The chain has TRBV7-9 and TRBJ2-7; no clear D. The CDR3 covers 12 residues. The V gene lost 7 bases and the J gene lost 2 bases, with 9 bases spanning the gap. Germline V gene data show CDR1 as SEHNR and CDR2 as FQNEAQ (reference sequence). The CDR3 is CASTPRPYEQYF. CDR3 nucleotides: TGTGCCAGCACCCCAAGGCCCTACGAGCAGTACTTC.

This clonotype has just a few counts. This chain links TRBV7-6 with TRBJ2-7, with TRBD2 matching 11 bases. CDR3 length: 15 amino acids. Trimming took 6 bases from V and 4 from J; bases not matched to a gene: 8. Germline loops: CDR1 SGHVS, CDR2 FNYEAQ. CDR3 in DNA: TGTGCCAGCAGTCTTTCGGGACTAGCGGAATACGAGCAGTACTTC. Its protein is CASSLSGLAEYEQYF. The variable domain in full, completed from reference TRBV7-6 and TRBJ2-7, reads GAGVSQSPRYKVTKRGQDVALRCDPISGHVSLYWYRQALGQGPEFLTYFNYEAQQDKSGLPNDRFSAERPEGSISTLTIQRTEQRDSAMYRCASSLSGLAEYEQYFGPGTRLTVT.

The chain combines TRBV5-5 with TRBJ2-7; D perhaps matches TRBD2 (6 bases). CDR3 length equals 14 residues. V was cut by 2 bases and J by 3 bases, with 12 bases left in between. The germline V gene has CDR1 SGHKS and CDR2 YYEKEE (reference sequence). DNA for the CDR3: TGTGCCAGCAGCTTCGGGACTTCCTTCTACGAGCAGTACTTC. Translated: CASSFGTSFYEQYF.

V and J are TRBV12-3 or TRBV12-4 and TRBJ1-1, with no clear D. The length of the CDR3 is 14 residues. V was cut by 3 bases and J by 4 bases, with 12 bases left in between. This chain's CDR3 is CASSFEGVSTEAFF. Here the CDR3 DNA reads TGTGCCAGCAGTTTTGAGGGTGTGAGCACTGAAGCTTTCTTT.

The CDR3 is CASSQVGQLYNEQFF. The CDR3 DNA is TGTGCCAGCAGCCAAGTTGGCCAGCTTTACAATGAGCAGTTCTTC. The rearrangement joins TRBV14 to TRBJ2-1; no clear D. V was trimmed by 1 base and J by 4 bases, leaving 11 bases between them. Germline loops: CDR1 SGHDN, CDR2 FVKESK. The CDR3 is made up of 15 amino acids.

V is TRBV6-1 and J is TRBJ2-1; D perhaps matches TRBD2 (5 bases). Trimming took off 2 bases at V and 6 bases at J, with 23 bases between the two ends. CDR3 length: 18 residues. Germline-derived CDR1 and CDR2 are MNHNS and SASEGT. The CDR3 DNA is TGTGCCAGCAGTGAACCCCGTTGGGCTAGCTTATCCGGCAATGAGCAGTTCTTC. Translating it yields CASSEPRWASLSGNEQFF.

In its sample, this clonotype was seen many times. This CDR3 is CASSREAGGPSYNEQFF. The CDR3 DNA is TGCGCCAGCAGTCGAGAAGCGGGGGGCCCCTCCTACAATGAGCAGTTCTTC. The chain couples TRBV5-1 to TRBJ2-1; 9 nucleotides match TRBD2. The germline CDR1 and CDR2 sequences are SGHRS and YFSETQ. The CDR3 extends over 17 amino acids. Germline trimming cut 5 bases from V and 0 bases from J; bases unmatched to any gene: 9. The whole variable domain, filled in from reference TRBV5-1 and TRBJ2-1, reads KAGVTQTPRYLIKTRGQQVTLSCSPISGHRSVSWYQQTPGQGLQFLFEYFSETQRNKGNFPGRFSGRQFSNSRSEMNVSTLELGDSALYLCASSREAGGPSYNEQFFGPGTRLTVL.

V is TRBV14 and J is TRBJ1-1; D is ambiguous. The V gene lost 0 bases and the J gene lost 4 bases, with 12 bases spanning the gap. There are 15 residues in the CDR3. Germline V lookup: CDR1 SGHDN, CDR2 FVKESK. The CDR3 reads CASSQDWGVITEAFF. Here the CDR3 DNA reads TGTGCCAGCAGCCAAGACTGGGGAGTCATCACTGAAGCTTTCTTT.